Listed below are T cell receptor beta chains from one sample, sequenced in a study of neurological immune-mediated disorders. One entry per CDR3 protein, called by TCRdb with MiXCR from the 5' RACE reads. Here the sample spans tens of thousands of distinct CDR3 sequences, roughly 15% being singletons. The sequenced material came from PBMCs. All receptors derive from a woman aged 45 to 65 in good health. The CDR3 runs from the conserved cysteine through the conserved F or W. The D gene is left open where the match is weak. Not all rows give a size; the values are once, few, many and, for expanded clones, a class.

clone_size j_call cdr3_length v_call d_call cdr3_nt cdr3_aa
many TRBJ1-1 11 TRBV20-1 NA TGCAGTGCTAGGGTCGTGAAGGGAGCTTTCTTT CSARVVKGAFF
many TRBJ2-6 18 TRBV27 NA TGTGCCAGCAGTCCCCGGTGGGGAACTCTAGCTGGGGCCAACGTCCTGACTTTC CASSPRWGTLAGANVLTF
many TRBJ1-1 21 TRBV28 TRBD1 TGTGCCAGCAGTCCCCGCCGATCCGAATGGTGGACAGGGGGAATAGACACTGAAGCTTTCTTT CASSPRRSEWWTGGIDTEAFF
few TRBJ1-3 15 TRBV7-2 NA TGTGCCAGCAGCCCCCCTGGCCTCTCTGGAAACACCATATATTTT CASSPPGLSGNTIYF
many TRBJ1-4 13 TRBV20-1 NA TGCAGTGTCCTAGGGGCAACTAATGAAAAACTGTTTTTT CSVLGATNEKLFF
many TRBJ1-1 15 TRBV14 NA TGTGCCAGCAGCCAAGATTTAAAGGAGAACACTGAAGCTTTCTTT CASSQDLKENTEAFF
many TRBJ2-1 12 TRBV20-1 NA TGCAGTGGGGTAGGATCTTACAATGAGCAGTTCTTC CSGVGSYNEQFF
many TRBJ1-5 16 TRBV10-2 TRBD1 TGCGCCAGCAGCGAAACAGGGGTCAGGAGCAATCAGCCCCAGCATTTT CASSETGVRSNQPQHF
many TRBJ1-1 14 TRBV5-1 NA TGCGCCAGCAGCTTGATCGGGGAGAGCACTGAAGCTTTCTTT CASSLIGESTEAFF
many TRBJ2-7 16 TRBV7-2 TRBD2 TGTGCCAGCAGCTTAACCGGGACTAGCGGGACTCGCGAGCAGTACTTC CASSLTGTSGTREQYF
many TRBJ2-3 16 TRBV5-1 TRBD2 TGCGCCAGCAGCTTATTAACTAGCGGGAGCACAGATACGCAGTATTTT CASSLLTSGSTDTQYF
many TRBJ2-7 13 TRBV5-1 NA TGCGCCAGCAGCGAGACGACGTTATTACAGCAGTACTTC CASSETTLLQQYF
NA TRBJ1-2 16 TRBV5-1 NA TGCGCCAGCAGCTCAGGCCGGACGGTAGCTAACTATGGCTACACCTTC CASSSGRTVANYGYTF
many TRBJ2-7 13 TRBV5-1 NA TGCGCCAGCAGCCGGGACACCCTTGAGGAGCAGTACTTC CASSRDTLEEQYF
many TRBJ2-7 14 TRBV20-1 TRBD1 TGCAGTGCTAGTCTCAGGGGGCGCTCCTACGAGCAGTACTTC CSASLRGRSYEQYF
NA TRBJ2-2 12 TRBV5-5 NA TGTACCAGCATCTTCGCGACCGGGGAGCTGTTTTTT CTSIFATGELFF
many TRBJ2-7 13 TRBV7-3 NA TGTGCCAGCAGCTTATCTAGTTCCCACGAGCAGTACTTC CASSLSSSHEQYF
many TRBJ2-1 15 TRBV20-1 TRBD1 TGCAGTGCTAGGGACAGGGTAGCAAGTTACAATGAGCAGTTCTTC CSARDRVASYNEQFF
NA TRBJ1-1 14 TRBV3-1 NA TGTGCCAGCAGCCCCGGGGTAAGGGGCACTGAAGCTTTCTTT CASSPGVRGTEAFF
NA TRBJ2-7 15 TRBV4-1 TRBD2 TGCGCCAGTAGCATTTCGACTAGCCTTACGGGCGAGCAGTACTTC CASSISTSLTGEQYF
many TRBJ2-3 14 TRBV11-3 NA TGTGCCAGCAGCAGTGGGGCAGGCACAGATACGCAGTATTTT CASSSGAGTDTQYF
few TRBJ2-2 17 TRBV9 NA TGTGCCAGCAGCGTATTCGGGACAACTAATCCCGCCGGGGAGCTGTTTTTT CASSVFGTTNPAGELFF
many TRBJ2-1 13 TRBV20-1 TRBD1 TGCAGTGCTAGCGGACAGGGGTCTTTCGCGTGGATCTTC CSASGQGSFAWIF
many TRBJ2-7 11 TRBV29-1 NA TGCAGCACCCGTAGCGTCGACGAGCAGTACTTC CSTRSVDEQYF
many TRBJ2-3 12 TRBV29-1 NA TGCAGCGTTGGGCAGGGGGGTGATACGCAGTATTTT CSVGQGGDTQYF
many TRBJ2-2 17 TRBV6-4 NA TGTGCCAGCAGTGCACATTACTCCCTGGACTCCACCGGGGAGCTGTTTTTT CASSAHYSLDSTGELFF
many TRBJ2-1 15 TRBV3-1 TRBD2 TGTGCCAGCAGCCCGACTAGCGGGAGGCCCAATGAGCAGTTCTTC CASSPTSGRPNEQFF
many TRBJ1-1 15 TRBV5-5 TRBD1 TGTGCCAGCAGCTCAAAGGACAGGGAGTGGACTGAAGCTTTCTTT CASSSKDREWTEAFF
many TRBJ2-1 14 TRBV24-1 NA TGTGCCACCAGTGACTCAGACACCGACAATGAGCAGTTCTTC CATSDSDTDNEQFF
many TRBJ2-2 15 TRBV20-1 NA TGCAGTGCTAGTCAAGGCAGGGGTTTCGCCGGGGAGCTGTTTTTT CSASQGRGFAGELFF
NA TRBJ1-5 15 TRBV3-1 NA TGTGCCAGCAGCCAAAAGGGTTTTAGCAATCAGCCCCAGCATTTT CASSQKGFSNQPQHF
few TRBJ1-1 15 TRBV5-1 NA TGCGCCAGCAGCTTGGAGCCGGAGATGAACACTGAAGCTTTCTTT CASSLEPEMNTEAFF
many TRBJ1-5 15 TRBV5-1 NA TGCGCCAGCAGCTTGGGACAGACTAGCAATCAGCCCCAGCATTTT CASSLGQTSNQPQHF
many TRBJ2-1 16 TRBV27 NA TGTGCCAGCAGTTTCCCAGGGAGGAATGCCTACAATGAGCAGTTCTTC CASSFPGRNAYNEQFF
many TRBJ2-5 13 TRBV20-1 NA TGCAGTGCCCGAGATTCGACTAGATTGTCCCAGTACTTC CSARDSTRLSQYF
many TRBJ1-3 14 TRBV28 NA TGTGCCAGCAGTTGGAGTCGAATTGGAAACACCATATATTTT CASSWSRIGNTIYF
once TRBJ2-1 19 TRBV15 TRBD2 TGTGCCACCAGCAGATCGCCCCGGACTAGCGGGGGGGCCGTCAATGAGCAGTTCTTC CATSRSPRTSGGAVNEQFF
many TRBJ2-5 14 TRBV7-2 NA TGTGCCAGCAGCTTAGTTAGGCCCCCAGAGACCCAGTACTTC CASSLVRPPETQYF
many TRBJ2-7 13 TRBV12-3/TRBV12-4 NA TGTGCCAGCAGTTTGATACGGGGCTTGGAGCAGTACTTC CASSLIRGLEQYF
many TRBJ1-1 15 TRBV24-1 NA TGTGCCACCAGTGCCTCGGGGGGCGTGAACACTGAAGCTTTCTTT CATSASGGVNTEAFF
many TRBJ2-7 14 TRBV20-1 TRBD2 TGCAGTGCTGGCCGACTAGCGGGAGGGGGCGAGCAGTACTTC CSAGRLAGGGEQYF
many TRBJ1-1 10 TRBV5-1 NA TGCGCCAGCAGCAACCTAGAAGCTTTCTTT CASSNLEAFF
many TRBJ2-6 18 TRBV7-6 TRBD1 TGTGCCAGCAGCTTAGCGCACAGGGGATCGGTTGGGGCCAACGTCCTGACTTTC CASSLAHRGSVGANVLTF
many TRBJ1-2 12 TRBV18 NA TGTGCCAGCTCACCGACGGGGGAGGGCTACACCTTC CASSPTGEGYTF
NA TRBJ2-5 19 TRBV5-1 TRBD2 TGCGCCAGCAGCTTGGCCCGGACTAGCGGGGCCCCGTACCAAGAGACCCAGTACTTC CASSLARTSGAPYQETQYF
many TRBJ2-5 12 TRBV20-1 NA TGCAGTGCTAGAGCTCCGCAAGAGACCCAGTACTTC CSARAPQETQYF
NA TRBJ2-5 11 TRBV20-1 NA TGCAGTGCTAGAGGTCAAGAGACCCAGTACTTC CSARGQETQYF
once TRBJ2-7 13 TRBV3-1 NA TGTGCCAGCAGCCAAGTGGGGGGCTACGAGCAGTACTTC CASSQVGGYEQYF